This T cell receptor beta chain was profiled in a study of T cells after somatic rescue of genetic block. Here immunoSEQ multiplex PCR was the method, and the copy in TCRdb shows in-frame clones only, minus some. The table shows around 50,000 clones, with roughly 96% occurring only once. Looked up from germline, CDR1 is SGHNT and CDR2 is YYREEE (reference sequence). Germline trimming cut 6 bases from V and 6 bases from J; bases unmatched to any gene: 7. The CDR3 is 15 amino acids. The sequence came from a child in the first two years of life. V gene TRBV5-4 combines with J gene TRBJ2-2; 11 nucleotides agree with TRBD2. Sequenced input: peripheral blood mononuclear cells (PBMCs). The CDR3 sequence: CASNSGSGRAGELFF. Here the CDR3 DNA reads TGTGCCAGCAATTCGGGTAGCGGGAGGGCCGGGGAGCTGTTTTTT.